One TCR beta chain is described in this entry. Only a few counts were recorded for this clonotype. There is no known antigen for this receptor. No base-level quality is on record; no much larger clone is a single base apart. The treatment or condition label here, explained by the study, means: in vitro stimulation with specific CMV peptide epitopes to enrich CMV-specific T cells. The data were taken from a study of T cell repertoires in cytomegalovirus infection (dated by TCRdb to between 2018 and 2021). Background on the whole study: The peptide stimulations were aimed at well-studied HLA-B-restricted epitopes as well as recently identified HLA-C-restricted CMV epitopes, whose presentation resists viral immunomodulation. Because public TCR beta signatures pointed to carriage of CMV infection together with the matching HLA type, the HLA type of each donor mattered for the analysis. Overall study results and their limits: In both this cohort and an independent approximately 350-donor cohort, the cumulative frequency of public TCR beta family members distinguished carriers of CMV infection plus the relevant HLA type. The ex vivo response was dominated by HLA-C-restricted CMV-specific TCR beta clonotypes, which also provided the single most frequent clonotype in two of eight donors.

The sequencer listed for this sample is Illumina HiSeq 1500. TCRdb passed the public sequencing reads through fastp at Q25 and MiXCR, retaining productive beta sequences. Here each entry gathers all rows of one CDR3 protein and keeps the most common genes and DNA. Here the sample has approximately 730,000 distinct CDR3 sequences; almost 30% occur a single time. Over 10% of the sample belongs to the ten largest clones. In the germline V gene (reference sequence), CDR1 corresponds to MNHEY and CDR2 to SMNVEV. The cysteine opens and the phenylalanine closes a CDR3 of 14 amino acids. Only the CDR3 DNA stays, 42 bases, in frame from base 1. The V and J ends are trimmed by 3 bases and 1 base, leaving 9 bases between them.

This receptor chain uses TRBV27 and TRBJ2-5, with the D segment identity uncertain. The source is a human donor in good health (CMV status not recorded). Some clones in this sample may be carry-over from other donors' samples. Sequenced material: cultured CD8+ T cells from PBMCs, taken from culture after CMV antigen stimulation. The encoded CDR3 is CASSFWGTQETQYF. The sequence in DNA is TGTGCCAGCAGTTTTTGGGGTACCCAAGAGACCCAGTACTTC.